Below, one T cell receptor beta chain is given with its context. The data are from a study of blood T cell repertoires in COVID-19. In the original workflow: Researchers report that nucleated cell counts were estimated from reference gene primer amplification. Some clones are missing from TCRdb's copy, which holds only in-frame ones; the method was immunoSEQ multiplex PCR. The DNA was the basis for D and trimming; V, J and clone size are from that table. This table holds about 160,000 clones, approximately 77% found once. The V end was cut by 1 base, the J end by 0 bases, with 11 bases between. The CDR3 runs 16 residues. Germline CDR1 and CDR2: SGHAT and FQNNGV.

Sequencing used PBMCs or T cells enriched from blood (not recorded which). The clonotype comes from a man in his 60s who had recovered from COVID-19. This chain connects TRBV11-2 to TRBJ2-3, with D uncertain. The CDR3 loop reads CASSLVGGTSTDTQYF. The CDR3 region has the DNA TGTGCCAGCAGCTTAGTTGGCGGAACTAGCACAGATACGCAGTATTTT.